This T cell receptor (beta chain) was documented in a study of patients and donors after allogeneic stem cell transplantation. Via MiXCR, TCRdb re-called the RT-PCR reads, giving one row per CDR3 protein. This table holds 800,000 to 1,000,000 distinct CDR3 sequences, roughly 17% found once. The CDR3 has 15 residues. The germline CDR1 and CDR2 sequences are KGHSH and LQKENI. J was trimmed by 4 bases and V by 3 bases; bases with no gene match: 3. There are many counts of this clonotype. The genes are TRBV18 and TRBJ1-4, with 9 bases fitting TRBD1. This receptor was identified in a human donor who was either an allogeneic HSCT recipient or a stem cell or donor lymphocyte infusion donor (not recorded which). It is not recorded whose cells these are; they may come from a transplant donor. The sequenced sample was blood, either unsorted or a sorted T cell fraction (not recorded which). CDR3 coding DNA: TGTGCCAGCTCACCTCCGGGACAGGGTAATGAAAAACTGTTTTTT. Its translation: CASSPPGQGNEKLFF.